A single sample gave rise to the 9 T cell receptor beta chains below, sequenced in a study of blood T cell repertoires in COVID-19. Some clones are missing from TCRdb's copy, which holds only in-frame ones; the method was immunoSEQ multiplex PCR. The sample lists 85,000 to 90,000 clones, 82% occurring once. Material for sequencing was peripheral blood. These receptor sequences come from a woman of 80 years or more with acute or convalescent COVID-19.

V and J are TRBV5-1 and TRBJ1-1; 9 bases map to TRBD1. V shed 2 bases, J shed 4 bases, and the junction held 6 bases outside the gene matches. From germline, CDR1 is SGHRS and CDR2 YFSETQ. This CDR3 is 15 amino acids long. The CDR3 region is CASSFQQGAGTEAFF. The CDR3 bases are TGCGCCAGCAGCTTTCAACAGGGGGCGGGCACTGAAGCTTTCTTT.

This chain connects TRBV19 to TRBJ1-2; TRBD1 matches 8 bases. Unmatched junction bases numbered 5, after V lost 3 bases and J lost 8 bases. This CDR3 comprises 13 residues. Per the germline V gene, CDR1 is LNHDA and CDR2 is SQIVND (reference sequence). DNA for the CDR3: TGTGCCAGTAGTATTAACGACAGGGGCGGCTACACCTTC. It codes for CASSINDRGGYTF. The whole variable domain, remainder taken from reference TRBV19 and TRBJ1-2, is DGGITQSPKYLFRKEGQNVTLSCEQNLNHDAMYWYRQDPGQGLRLIYYSQIVNDFQKGDIAEGYSVSREKKESFPLTVTSAQKNPTAFYLCASSINDRGGYTFGSGTRLTVV.

This clone was observed once. The chain combines TRBV7-9 with TRBJ2-5, with D tentatively TRBD1 (5 bases). V lost 6 bases, J lost 4 bases, and 12 bases lay in between. CDR1 SEHNR and CDR2 FQNEAQ come from the germline V gene (reference sequence). The CDR3 spans 13 residues. CDR3 nucleotides: TGTGCCAGCAGAACAGGTCTGGGAGAGACCCAGTACTTC. This encodes CASRTGLGETQYF.

The J gene is TRBJ2-1, the V gene TRBV5-1; 10 positions agree with TRBD2. CDR3 size: 20 residues. Trimming removed 4 bases from V and 0 bases from J; junction bases left unmatched: 16. CDR1 is SGHRS and CDR2 is YFSETQ in the germline V gene. DNA for the CDR3: TGCGCCAGCAGCGGCGAAGGGCTAGCGGGAGCTATAAGCTCCTACAATGAGCAGTTCTTC. Translation: CASSGEGLAGAISSYNEQFF. Based on the CDR3 plus reference TRBV5-1 and TRBJ2-1, the full variable domain is KAGVTQTPRYLIKTRGQQVTLSCSPISGHRSVSWYQQTPGQGLQFLFEYFSETQRNKGNFPGRFSGRQFSNSRSEMNVSTLELGDSALYLCASSGEGLAGAISSYNEQFFGPGTRLTVL.

This clone was counted once. The chain has TRBV25-1 and TRBJ2-7, with D perhaps matching TRBD1 (6 bases). Trimming removed 6 bases from V and 2 bases from J, with 11 bases in between. This CDR3 has 13 amino acids. CDR1 is MGHDK, CDR2 SYGVNS, per germline. The CDR3 DNA is TGTGCCAGCAGCACAGGGATACCCTACGAGCAGTACTTC. As protein: CASSTGIPYEQYF.

The chain uses TRBV2 and TRBJ2-5, with a tentative D call TRBD2 (6 bases). Per germline, CDR1 SNHLY and CDR2 FYNNEI. The germline V and J ends were trimmed by 5 bases and 4 bases, with 26 bases remaining between them. This CDR3 is built from 18 residues. This CDR3 is CASSPLEGGNLGGETQYF. CDR3 nucleotides: TGTGCCAGCAGTCCTCTTGAGGGCGGGAACCTGGGGGGAGAGACCCAGTACTTC.

This clone was observed many times. The gene calls are TRBV7-8 and TRBJ2-7, with D possibly TRBD2 on 6 matching bases. The CDR3 sequence is 15 residues long. Germline V CDR1 and CDR2: SGHVS, FQNEAQ. Trimming left V 4 bases short and J 2 bases short, with 15 bases between. Here the CDR3 reads CASSSRRLAAYEQYF. The CDR3 nucleotides are TGTGCCAGCAGCTCGAGAAGGTTAGCGGCCTACGAGCAGTACTTC.

The chain couples TRBV5-1 to TRBJ1-1; 8 bases are a match to TRBD1. Germline CDR1 SGHRS, CDR2 YFSETQ. J was trimmed by 5 bases and V by 0 bases; bases with no gene match: 6. The length of the CDR3 is 15 residues. The CDR3 nucleotides read TGCGCCAGCAGCTTGGCCGCAGGGGGCTATACTGAAGCTTTCTTT. Its translation: CASSLAAGGYTEAFF.

This chain uses TRBV10-1 with TRBJ2-7; 7 nucleotides align to TRBD1. This CDR3 has 13 amino acids. Germline V gene data show CDR1 as WNHNN and CDR2 as SYGVQD (reference sequence). V trimming: 5 bases; J trimming: 4 bases; junction bases outside the gene matches: 5. The CDR3 loop is CASSRQGVYEQYF. DNA for the CDR3: TGCGCCAGCAGTCGGCAGGGGGTTTACGAGCAGTACTTC.